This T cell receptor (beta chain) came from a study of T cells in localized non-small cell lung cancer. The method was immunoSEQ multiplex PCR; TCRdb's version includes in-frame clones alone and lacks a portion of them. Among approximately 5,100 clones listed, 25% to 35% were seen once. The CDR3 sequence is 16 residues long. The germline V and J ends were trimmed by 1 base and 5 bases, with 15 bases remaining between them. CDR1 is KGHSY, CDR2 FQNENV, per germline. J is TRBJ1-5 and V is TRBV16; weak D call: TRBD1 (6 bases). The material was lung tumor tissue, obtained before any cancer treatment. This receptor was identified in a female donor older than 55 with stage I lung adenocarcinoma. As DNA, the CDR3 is TGTGCCAGCAGCCAATTTGCCGGGGGCGGAGATCAGCCCCAGCATTTT. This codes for CASSQFAGGGDQPQHF.